This is a list of T cell receptor beta chains from one sample in a study of T cell responses to AZD1222 COVID-19 vaccine. Profiling relied on immunoSEQ multiplex PCR, and the TCRdb table lists in-frame clones only, not all of them. The sample includes 140,000 to 150,000 clones, about 90% of them seen just once. Sample: peripheral blood, taken 28 days after the second AZD1222 dose. The source is an adult who received the AZD1222 COVID-19 vaccine. Both conserved end residues are part of each CDR3. Fields, in order: clone size, V gene, D gene, J gene, CDR3 protein, CDR3 DNA. D genes are given only for firm matches. The size of a clone is reported for some rows only, either as once, few or many, or as a class for expanded clones.

size: .; V: TRBV7-9; D: TRBD2; J: TRBJ2-7; CDR3: CASSFTGTSGTYF; DNA: TGTGCCAGCAGCTTTACCGGGACTAGCGGGACCTACTTC
size: .; V: TRBV2; D: TRBD2; J: TRBJ2-1; CDR3: CASRGPSGSSNEQFF; DNA: TGTGCCAGCAGAGGACCTAGCGGGAGTAGCAATGAGCAGTTCTTC
size: .; V: TRBV7-6; D: TRBD1; J: TRBJ2-7; CDR3: CASSLATGVSYEQYF; DNA: TGTGCCAGCAGCTTAGCGACAGGGGTATCCTACGAGCAGTACTTC
size: .; V: TRBV28; D: TRBD2; J: TRBJ2-7; CDR3: CASRQSTGLAGPQVPYEQYF; DNA: TGTGCCAGCCGCCAGAGTACGGGACTAGCGGGACCCCAAGTGCCCTACGAGCAGTACTTC
size: .; V: TRBV14; D: .; J: TRBJ1-1; CDR3: CASSQGPNTEAFF; DNA: TGTGCCAGCAGCCAAGGGCCGAACACTGAAGCTTTCTTT
size: .; V: TRBV7-2; D: TRBD2; J: TRBJ2-7; CDR3: CASSLAGGGRSRYEQYF; DNA: TGTGCCAGCAGCTTAGCGGGGGGCGGGAGGTCGAGGTACGAGCAGTACTTC
size: .; V: TRBV7-2; D: .; J: TRBJ2-7; CDR3: CASSLAGGSYEQYF; DNA: TGTGCCAGCAGCTTAGCAGGGGGATCCTACGAGCAGTACTTC
size: once; V: TRBV4-1; D: TRBD1; J: TRBJ1-5; CDR3: CASSPGTGSIGQPQHF; DNA: TGCGCCAGCAGCCCCGGGACAGGGAGTATCGGTCAGCCCCAGCATTTT
size: .; V: TRBV11-2; D: .; J: TRBJ1-3; CDR3: CASSFAGPRPGNTIYF; DNA: TGTGCCAGCAGCTTTGCCGGGCCCCGACCCGGAAACACCATATATTTT
size: .; V: TRBV5-4; D: TRBD2; J: TRBJ2-3; CDR3: CASKPGLALFTDTQYF; DNA: TGTGCCAGCAAACCGGGACTAGCCCTCTTCACAGATACGCAGTATTTT
size: .; V: TRBV14; D: .; J: TRBJ1-1; CDR3: CASSQQGNTEAFF; DNA: TGTGCCAGCAGCCAACAGGGGAACACTGAAGCTTTCTTT
size: .; V: TRBV7-9; D: .; J: TRBJ1-2; CDR3: CASSRQVGYTF; DNA: TGTGCCAGCAGTCGACAGGTCGGCTACACCTTC
size: .; V: TRBV19; D: .; J: TRBJ2-7; CDR3: CASSGLGEQYF; DNA: TGTGCCAGTAGTGGCCTGGGCGAGCAGTACTTC
size: .; V: TRBV6-5; D: .; J: TRBJ2-1; CDR3: CASSYSRTLDEQFF; DNA: TGTGCCAGCAGTTACTCGAGGACTCTGGATGAGCAGTTCTTC
size: .; V: TRBV29-1; D: .; J: TRBJ1-1; CDR3: CSVVATTHTEAFF; DNA: TGCAGCGTTGTAGCCACAACCCACACTGAAGCTTTCTTT
size: .; V: TRBV5-8; D: .; J: TRBJ1-1; CDR3: CASSSRQGNTEAFF; DNA: TGTGCCAGCAGCTCTCGGCAGGGAAACACTGAAGCTTTCTTT
size: .; V: TRBV3-1/TRBV3-2; D: .; J: TRBJ2-5; CDR3: CASSQARAHAQYF; DNA: TGTGCCAGCAGCCAAGCCAGGGCGCACGCCCAGTACTTC
size: .; V: TRBV14; D: TRBD1; J: TRBJ1-3; CDR3: CASSQIRQGRNSGNTIYF; DNA: TGTGCCAGCAGCCAAATTCGACAGGGGCGTAACTCTGGAAACACCATATATTTT
size: .; V: TRBV18; D: .; J: TRBJ2-2; CDR3: CASSPQGITGELFF; DNA: TGTGCCAGCTCACCGCAGGGGATCACCGGGGAGCTGTTTTTT
size: .; V: TRBV30; D: .; J: TRBJ1-3; CDR3: CASPGRNSGNTIYF; DNA: TGTGCCTCCCCGGGCAGGAACTCTGGAAACACCATATATTTT
size: .; V: TRBV9; D: .; J: TRBJ2-4; CDR3: CASSVGPRFLAKNIQYF; DNA: TGTGCCAGCAGCGTGGGACCGAGATTCCTAGCCAAAAACATTCAGTACTTC
size: .; V: TRBV19; D: TRBD1; J: TRBJ2-5; CDR3: CASSMGQRGETQYF; DNA: TGTGCCAGTAGTATGGGACAGAGGGGGGAGACCCAGTACTTC
size: once; V: TRBV9; D: .; J: TRBJ2-7; CDR3: CASSGNRGGYEQYF; DNA: TGTGCCAGCAGCGGGAACAGGGGAGGCTACGAGCAGTACTTC
size: .; V: TRBV5-1; D: .; J: TRBJ1-1; CDR3: CASSNNREGKAFF; DNA: TGCGCCAGCAGCAACAACAGGGAGGGGAAGGCTTTCTTT
size: .; V: TRBV5-1; D: TRBD2; J: TRBJ2-7; CDR3: CASSLEGTSGREQYF; DNA: TGCGCCAGCAGCTTGGAGGGGACTAGCGGGCGGGAGCAGTACTTC
size: .; V: TRBV6-5; D: .; J: TRBJ2-1; CDR3: CASSGGFNEQFF; DNA: TGTGCCAGCTCAGGGGGGTTCAATGAGCAGTTCTTC
size: .; V: TRBV6-5; D: .; J: TRBJ2-5; CDR3: CASSYYGGAGPETQYF; DNA: TGTGCCAGCAGTTACTACGGGGGCGCGGGTCCAGAGACCCAGTACTTC
size: once; V: TRBV2; D: .; J: TRBJ1-5; CDR3: CASSGPSVSGPQHF; DNA: TGTGCCAGCTCTGGACCGAGCGTTTCGGGGCCCCAGCATTTT
size: .; V: TRBV13; D: .; J: TRBJ2-7; CDR3: CASSGTSYEQYF; DNA: TGTGCCAGCAGCGGTACCTCCTACGAGCAGTACTTC
size: .; V: TRBV20-1; D: TRBD2; J: TRBJ2-1; CDR3: CSASRTSASNEQFF; DNA: TGCAGTGCAAGTCGGACTAGTGCTAGTAATGAGCAGTTCTTC